A selection of T cell receptor beta chains follows, all from one sample in a study of beta chain features in type 1 diabetes. Some clones are missing from TCRdb's copy, which holds only in-frame ones; the method was immunoSEQ multiplex PCR. The table lists some 47,000 clones, approximately 40% of them singletons, with 0.1% to 0.15% in the top ten. The source material was stem cell memory CD4+ T cells from blood. The receptors here all came from a young man with type 1 diabetes. Both conserved end residues are part of each CDR3. Fields, in order: D gene, J gene, clone size, V gene, CDR3 protein, CDR3 DNA. A D gene is named only where the DNA matches it firmly. Only part of the rows carry a size: once, few, many, or a class if the clone is expanded.

TRBD1 | TRBJ2-7 | NA | TRBV2 | CASSSGTGGFSSYEQYF | TGTGCCAGCAGCTCCGGGACAGGGGGTTTCAGCTCCTACGAGCAGTACTTC
NA | TRBJ2-1 | once | TRBV19 | CASSMQGLSYNEQFF | TGTGCCAGTAGTATGCAGGGCCTCTCCTACAATGAGCAGTTCTTC
TRBD2 | TRBJ2-5 | NA | TRBV7-7 | CASSSGGVYQETQYF | TGTGCTAGCAGCTCCGGGGGGGTGTACCAAGAGACCCAGTACTTC
NA | TRBJ2-1 | NA | TRBV18 | CASSPRADPYNEQFF | TGTGCCAGCTCACCGAGAGCGGATCCCTACAATGAGCAGTTCTTC
NA | TRBJ1-2 | NA | TRBV18 | CASSPPGNYGYTF | TGTGCCAGCTCACCCCCAGGGAACTATGGCTACACCTTC
TRBD2 | TRBJ2-1 | NA | TRBV9 | CASSPPVGLAGLVEQFF | TGTGCCAGCAGCCCACCTGTGGGGCTAGCGGGTTTGGTTGAGCAGTTCTTC
NA | TRBJ1-2 | few | TRBV7-8 | CASGREGYGYTF | TGTGCCAGTGGCAGGGAAGGCTATGGCTACACCTTC
NA | TRBJ1-2 | NA | TRBV11-2 | CASSESEGYGYTF | TGTGCCAGCAGCGAAAGCGAGGGATATGGCTACACCTTC
NA | TRBJ2-7 | NA | TRBV7-2 | CASSLVPGSYEQYF | TGTGCCAGCAGCTTAGTCCCAGGATCCTACGAGCAGTACTTC
TRBD1 | TRBJ2-1 | NA | TRBV7-3 | CASSENPGTGAFLSKSNEQFF | TGTGCCAGCAGCGAAAACCCCGGGACAGGGGCATTTTTATCGAAATCGAATGAGCAGTTCTTC
NA | TRBJ2-7 | few | TRBV7-9 | CASSPTVSYEQYF | TGTGCCAGCAGTCCGACAGTATCCTACGAGCAGTACTTC
NA | TRBJ2-7 | few | TRBV7-2 | CASSLHNEQYF | TGTGCCAGCAGCTTACACAACGAGCAGTACTTC
NA | TRBJ1-4 | NA | TRBV12-2 | CASRLAAGGDEKLFF | TGTGCAAGTCGCTTAGCGGCAGGGGGCGATGAAAAACTGTTTTTT
NA | TRBJ1-3 | NA | TRBV7-8 | CASSLERDTAVRPGNTIYF | TGTGCCAGCAGCTTAGAACGTGACACCGCCGTCAGGCCTGGAAACACCATATATTTT
TRBD2 | TRBJ2-3 | NA | TRBV7-9 | CASSLIFLRSGSGADTQYF | TGTGCCAGCAGCCTCATCTTTCTCCGTAGCGGGAGCGGGGCAGATACGCAGTATTTT
TRBD2 | TRBJ2-5 | few | TRBV2 | CASSDLAGGVTQYF | TGTGCCAGCAGTGATCTAGCGGGGGGTGTGACCCAGTACTTC
TRBD1 | TRBJ2-1 | NA | TRBV10-3 | CAIRMGQRPSNEQFF | TGTGCCATCAGGATGGGACAGCGTCCGTCCAATGAGCAGTTCTTC
NA | TRBJ2-2 | NA | TRBV6-6 | CASSYSAVNTGELFF | TGTGCCAGCAGTTACTCGGCAGTAAACACCGGGGAGCTGTTTTTT
NA | TRBJ2-7 | NA | TRBV2 | CASSVRGWEQYF | TGTGCCAGCAGTGTTCGAGGGTGGGAGCAGTACTTC
NA | TRBJ1-5 | NA | TRBV2 | CASSESVADQPQHF | TGTGCCAGCAGTGAAAGTGTGGCGGATCAGCCCCAGCATTTT
NA | TRBJ2-7 | NA | TRBV6-5 | CASSFQGHEQYF | TGTGCCAGCAGTTTCCAGGGTCACGAGCAGTACTTC
TRBD1 | TRBJ2-1 | NA | TRBV5-1 | CASSAGQGYNEQFF | TGCGCCAGCAGCGCGGGACAGGGGTACAATGAGCAGTTCTTC
NA | TRBJ1-2 | NA | TRBV19 | CASSMVSRGAYGYTF | TGTGCCAGTAGTATGGTCAGCAGGGGAGCCTATGGCTACACCTTC
NA | TRBJ1-3 | NA | TRBV27 | CASSLPTGISGNTIYF | TGTGCCAGCAGTTTACCGACAGGAATCTCTGGAAACACCATATATTTT
NA | TRBJ1-5 | few | TRBV20-1 | CSASLGSQHF | TGCAGTGCCTCCTTGGGCTCGCAGCATTTT
TRBD2 | TRBJ2-2 | NA | TRBV7-9 | CASSLTGGNTGELFF | TGTGCCAGCAGCTTAACGGGAGGCAACACCGGGGAGCTGTTTTTT
NA | TRBJ2-1 | NA | TRBV30 | CACLSWPNEQFF | TGTGCCTGCCTTTCTTGGCCCAATGAGCAGTTCTTC
NA | TRBJ1-1 | NA | TRBV5-1 | CASSGGQLNTEAFF | TGCGCCAGCAGCGGTGGACAGCTGAACACTGAAGCTTTCTTT
NA | TRBJ1-1 | few | TRBV2 | CASTRQVMNTEAFF | TGTGCCAGCACCCGACAGGTAATGAACACTGAAGCTTTCTTT
NA | TRBJ1-2 | NA | TRBV15 | CATSRSPGDYGYTF | TGTGCCACCAGCAGATCCCCAGGGGACTATGGCTACACCTTC
TRBD1 | TRBJ1-1 | NA | TRBV6-6 | CASSWDRGTEAFF | TGTGCCAGCAGTTGGGACAGGGGAACTGAAGCTTTCTTT
NA | TRBJ2-5 | few | TRBV6-5 | CASKHRVGQETQYF | TGTGCCAGCAAGCACAGGGTTGGCCAAGAGACCCAGTACTTC
TRBD2 | TRBJ2-5 | NA | TRBV9 | CASSGTSGTQETQYF | TGTGCCAGCAGCGGGACTAGCGGGACCCAAGAGACCCAGTACTTC
NA | TRBJ2-1 | NA | TRBV7-6 | CASSLVWGRDNEQFF | TGTGCCAGCAGCTTAGTTTGGGGGCGGGACAATGAGCAGTTCTTC
NA | TRBJ2-3 | NA | TRBV10-3 | CAISESVRSTDTQYF | TGTGCCATCAGTGAGTCCGTGCGGTCCACAGATACGCAGTATTTT
NA | TRBJ2-7 | NA | TRBV5-1 | CASSLGRGSYEQYF | TGCGCCAGCAGCTTGGGCAGGGGCTCCTACGAGCAGTACTTC
TRBD1 | TRBJ2-7 | few | TRBV2 | CASTQGAFKQYF | TGTGCCAGCACACAGGGGGCATTCAAGCAGTACTTC
NA | TRBJ2-3 | NA | TRBV6-5 | CASRLQGTDTQYF | TGTGCCAGCCGCTTACAGGGCACAGATACGCAGTATTTT
NA | TRBJ1-5 | NA | TRBV15 | CATSRDRSREGLNQPQHF | TGTGCCACCAGCAGAGATAGGAGCAGGGAGGGACTCAATCAGCCCCAGCATTTT
NA | TRBJ1-1 | once | TRBV19 | CAIQDYTEAFF | TGTGCCATACAGGATTACACTGAAGCTTTCTTT
NA | TRBJ2-1 | few | TRBV5-1 | CASSLGANYNEQFF | TGCGCCAGCAGCTTGGGGGCAAACTACAATGAGCAGTTCTTC
TRBD1 | TRBJ1-5 | NA | TRBV28 | CASSTTTGGEQPQHF | TGTGCCAGCAGTACGACGACAGGGGGCGAGCAGCCCCAGCATTTT
NA | TRBJ2-2 | NA | TRBV5-1 | CASSPDGKTGELFF | TGCGCCAGCAGCCCCGACGGGAAAACCGGGGAGCTGTTTTTT
NA | TRBJ2-7 | NA | TRBV7-6 | CASSLRADEQYF | TGTGCCAGCAGCTTACGTGCAGACGAGCAGTACTTC
NA | TRBJ2-7 | NA | TRBV5-1 | CASSFSRPNEQYF | TGCGCCAGCAGCTTCTCTAGGCCCAACGAGCAGTACTTC
NA | TRBJ1-4 | NA | TRBV19 | CATTLREDATNEKLFF | TGTGCCACAACCCTCCGGGAGGATGCAACTAATGAAAAACTGTTTTTT